This is a list of T cell receptor beta chains from one sample in a study of shared clonotypes between healthy human individuals. Using immunoSEQ multiplex PCR, the repertoire was profiled, and TCRdb retains in-frame clones only, with some absent. This sample has around 2.5 million clones, with roughly 93% found just once. Sequences were obtained from naive CD4+ T cells from PBMCs. The receptor set was obtained from a man aged 18 to 30 in good health. Some clones in this sample may be carry-over from other donors' samples. Each CDR3 is given with its conserved first and last residue. The D gene is left open where the match is weak. Rows may omit the clone size; those that give it use once, few, many or a size class.

clone_size	v_call	d_call	j_call	cdr3_aa	cdr3_nt
.	TRBV29-1	.	TRBJ1-2	CSVRTYLDYGYTF	TGCAGCGTCCGGACATACCTGGACTATGGCTACACCTTC
.	TRBV29-1	TRBD1	TRBJ2-3	CSVTPGTGGTQYF	TGCAGCGTTACCCCCGGGACAGGGGGTACGCAGTATTTT
.	TRBV19	.	TRBJ2-5	CASSILGVETQYF	TGTGCCAGTAGTATATTAGGCGTCGAGACCCAGTACTTC
once	TRBV28	TRBD2	TRBJ2-3	CASRLGLAGGPPDTQYF	TGTGCCAGCAGATTAGGTCTAGCGGGAGGGCCCCCAGATACGCAGTATTTT
.	TRBV30	.	TRBJ2-1	CAWSVLIDNEQFF	TGTGCCTGGAGTGTATTAATTGACAATGAGCAGTTCTTC
.	TRBV10-3	TRBD2	TRBJ2-2	CAISPSGSLNTGELFF	TGTGCCATCAGCCCCAGCGGGAGTCTAAACACCGGGGAGCTGTTTTTT
.	TRBV7-8	.	TRBJ1-4	CASSLVANGGKELFF	TGTGCCAGCAGCTTAGTGGCGAACGGGGGAAAAGAACTGTTTTTT
.	TRBV28	.	TRBJ1-2	CASSYRANYGYTF	TGTGCCAGCAGTTACCGAGCTAACTATGGCTACACCTTC
.	TRBV7-3	TRBD2	TRBJ2-7	CASSLMAGGSSEQYF	TGTGCCAGCAGCTTAATGGCGGGAGGGAGCAGCGAGCAGTACTTC
.	TRBV5-1	TRBD2	TRBJ2-1	CASSRIAGGTDEQFF	TGCGCCAGCAGCCGTATAGCGGGAGGGACAGATGAGCAGTTCTTC
.	TRBV4-1	.	TRBJ2-2	CASNPIAANPNTGELFF	TGCGCCAGCAACCCCATAGCGGCCAACCCGAACACCGGGGAGCTGTTTTTT
.	TRBV2	TRBD2	TRBJ2-1	CASRLGTSGRTGIF	TGTGCCAGCAGATTGGGGACTAGCGGGAGGACCGGAATCTTC